The 21 T cell receptor beta chains listed next were all sequenced from one sample in a study of beta chain features in type 1 diabetes. Every isolated RNA sample was fully reverse transcribed, so sequencing captured expressed TCRB transcripts. Clones were read by immunoSEQ multiplex PCR, and TCRdb kept only the in-frame ones, dropping some. In the table there are nearly 350,000 clones, approximately 8% of which are singletons. Material: central memory CD4+ T cells from blood. The receptors stem from a woman in her late teens or twenties in good health.

This clone was observed many times. This sequence joins TRBV5-1 and TRBJ1-1, with 9 bases matching TRBD1. The germline V gene has CDR1 SGHRS and CDR2 YFSETQ. The V segment lost 4 bases and the J segment 5 bases; nucleotides outside the gene matches: 9. The CDR3 consists of 15 residues. CDR3 sequence reads: CASSLGTGRSTEAFF. The CDR3 DNA follows: TGCGCCAGCAGCCTAGGGACAGGGAGGAGTACTGAAGCTTTCTTT.

This clone was observed many times. The chain combines TRBV6-1 with TRBJ2-7; D is ambiguous. CDR3 length: 14 residues. V lost 5 bases and J 0 bases, leaving 11 bases between the germline ends. The germline gives CDR1 MNHNS, CDR2 SASEGT. The CDR3 region has the DNA TGTGCCAGCAGTTCAACAGTGATCTCCTACGAGCAGTACTTC. It codes for CASSSTVISYEQYF.

This clone appeared a few times. The chain couples TRBV25-1 to TRBJ1-4; possibly TRBD1 for D (6 bases). With 3 bases removed from V and 2 bases from J, the gap between germline ends came to 10 bases. The germline V gene encodes CDR1 MGHDK and CDR2 SYGVNS. This CDR3 has 15 amino acids. This CDR3 reads CASSERGWTNEKLFF. As DNA, the CDR3 is TGTGCCAGCAGTGAGAGGGGGTGGACTAATGAAAAACTGTTTTTT. Drawing the rest from reference TRBV25-1 and TRBJ1-4, the complete variable domain is EADIYQTPRYLVIGTGKKITLECSQTMGHDKMYWYQQDPGMELHLIHYSYGVNSTEKGDLSSESTVSRIRTEHFPLTLESARPSHTSQYLCASSERGWTNEKLFFGSGTQLSVL.

This clone was counted at least ten times. The chain is built from TRBV4-2 and TRBJ1-2; D might be TRBD1 (5 bases). Per germline, CDR1 LGHNA and CDR2 YNFKEQ. CDR3 length: 15 residues. Deletions cut 2 bases from V and 4 bases from J, with 14 bases between. The CDR3 nucleotides read TGTGCCAGCAGCCAACAGTTTGGGACGGGCTATGGCTACACCTTC. As protein: CASSQQFGTGYGYTF.

Ten or more counts support this clone. The chain uses TRBV7-3 and TRBJ1-1; weak D call: TRBD1 (6 bases). V dropped 4 bases and J dropped 0 bases, with 9 bases sitting between them. Germline loops: CDR1 SGHTA, CDR2 FQGTGA. The CDR3 contains 14 residues. The CDR3: CASSSTGLNTEAFF. CDR3 DNA: TGTGCCAGCAGCTCTACAGGGTTGAACACTGAAGCTTTCTTT.

This clone was detected a few times. V is TRBV19 and J is TRBJ1-5, with 12 bases aligning to TRBD1. Germline CDR1 reads LNHDA; CDR2 reads SQIVND (reference sequence). V shed 4 bases, J shed 5 bases, and the junction held 3 bases outside the gene matches. This CDR3 spans 15 amino acids. The CDR3 spells CASSTGTGGYQPQHF. The CDR3 DNA sequence: TGTGCCAGTAGTACTGGGACAGGGGGCTATCAGCCCCAGCATTTT.

The chain carries TRBV5-4 and TRBJ2-1; maybe TRBD2 (6 bases). The germline CDR1 and CDR2 sequences are SGHNT and YYREEE (reference sequence). There are 17 residues in the CDR3. V gave up 0 bases and J gave up 5 bases, with 18 bases separating them. The DNA for the CDR3 is TGTGCCAGCAGCTTGGTCTCCCGGCGGGATGGGAACAATGAGCAGTTCTTC. Protein product: CASSLVSRRDGNNEQFF.

This clone has a count of ten or more. The chain has TRBV15 and TRBJ1-5; possibly TRBD1 for D (6 bases). The CDR3 extends over 15 amino acids. Trimming stripped 5 bases from V and 5 bases from J, with 16 bases between. Per the germline V gene, CDR1 is LNHNV and CDR2 is YYDKDF (reference sequence). The CDR3 DNA reads TGTGCCACCAGCCCGGCGGGGGGGGCATATCAGCCCCAGCATTTT. It yields the protein CATSPAGGAYQPQHF.

This clone was picked up many times. The gene calls are TRBV2 and TRBJ1-1; unclear D gene. V lost 6 bases, J lost 1 base, and 9 bases lay in between. The CDR3 has 13 amino acids. Germline values: CDR1 SNHLY, CDR2 FYNNEI. CDR3 amino acids: CASSTQQNTEAFF. The CDR3, as DNA: TGTGCCAGCAGCACACAGCAGAACACTGAAGCTTTCTTT. The variable domain in full, completed from reference TRBV2 and TRBJ1-1, reads EPEVTQTPSHQVTQMGQEVILRCVPISNHLYFYWYRQILGQKVEFLVSFYNNEISEKSEIFDDQFSVERPDGSNFTLKIRSTKLEDSAMYFCASSTQQNTEAFFGQGTRLTVV.

This clone was seen more than once but under ten times. The chain links TRBV7-9 to TRBJ2-1, with D uncertain. V was pared by 2 bases and J by 8 bases, with 7 bases between. The CDR3 covers 12 residues. Per germline, CDR1 SEHNR and CDR2 FQNEAQ (reference sequence). The DNA of the CDR3 is TGTGCCAGCAGCTTAATCGAGGATGAGCAGTTCTTC. Protein sequence: CASSLIEDEQFF.

This clone was counted a few times. The gene calls are TRBV7-6 and TRBJ2-3, with D uncertain. V dropped 4 bases and J dropped 3 bases, with 8 bases sitting between them. CDR3 length equals 13 residues. The germline gives CDR1 SGHVS, CDR2 FNYEAQ. The DNA for the CDR3 is TGTGCCAGCAGCTGGGCTCTGACAGATACGCAGTATTTT. It translates to CASSWALTDTQYF.

The chain carries TRBV28 and TRBJ2-2, with 7 bases that match TRBD2. There are 16 residues in the CDR3. Germline loops: CDR1 MDHEN, CDR2 SYDVKM. Trimming took 5 bases from V and 6 from J; bases not matched to a gene: 12. CDR3 amino acids: CASSNLEGGPAGELFF. The CDR3 coding sequence is TGTGCCAGCAGTAATTTAGAGGGAGGGCCGGCCGGGGAGCTGTTTTTT.

This clone has only a few counts. The genes are TRBV5-1 and TRBJ2-2, with 7 bases identical to TRBD2. Germline V gene data show CDR1 as SGHRS and CDR2 as YFSETQ. V trimming: 4 bases; J trimming: 2 bases; junction bases outside the gene matches: 8. CDR3 size: 16 residues. The CDR3 sequence is CASSPMGGRNTGELFF. The CDR3 DNA sequence: TGCGCCAGCAGCCCCATGGGCGGGAGAAACACCGGGGAGCTGTTTTTT.

The rearrangement joins TRBV6-5 to TRBJ2-3, with D possibly being TRBD1 (7 bases). The V end lost 5 bases, the J end lost 5 bases, and 14 bases lay between the germline ends. Germline CDR1 reads MNHEY; CDR2 reads SVGAGI. The CDR3 extends over 14 amino acids. Here the CDR3 DNA reads TGTGCCAGCAGTGAAAGGGGGCGGGAAGATACGCAGTATTTT. It yields the protein CASSERGREDTQYF.

This clone has only a few counts. This chain joins TRBV30 and TRBJ1-1, with D hard to call. The CDR3 covers 15 residues. V shed 1 base and J shed 1 base, with 13 bases lying between them. CDR1 and CDR2 from the germline V gene are GTSNPN and SVGIG (reference sequence). CDR3 loop: CAWSASPSGNTEAFF. In nucleotides, the CDR3 is TGTGCCTGGAGTGCCTCTCCGTCCGGGAACACTGAAGCTTTCTTT.

This clone was seen a handful of times. The chain couples TRBV18 to TRBJ1-5, with D perhaps matching TRBD1 (5 bases). Germline V gene data show CDR1 as KGHSH and CDR2 as LQKENI. The CDR3 is 15 amino acids. V was trimmed by 2 bases and J by 6 bases, leaving 14 bases between them. DNA of the CDR3: TGTGCCAGCTCACCAGCAGGGAATGTTGGTCAGCCCCAGCATTTT. It is translated as CASSPAGNVGQPQHF.

About this clone: The sample has other DNA sequences that encode this CDR3 too. This chain uses TRBV19 with TRBJ1-5; D gene uncertain. With 3 bases removed from V and 0 bases from J, the gap between germline ends came to 9 bases. The CDR3 totals 15 residues. The germline V gene has CDR1 LNHDA and CDR2 SQIVND (reference sequence). The CDR3: CASSIATYSNQPQHF. As DNA, the CDR3 is TGTGCCAGTAGTATCGCCACATATAGCAATCAGCCCCAGCATTTT. The full variable domain, rest sourced from reference TRBV19 and TRBJ1-5, is DGGITQSPKYLFRKEGQNVTLSCEQNLNHDAMYWYRQDPGQGLRLIYYSQIVNDFQKGDIAEGYSVSREKKESFPLTVTSAQKNPTAFYLCASSIATYSNQPQHFGDGTRLSIL.

This clone was observed at least ten times. V gene TRBV5-6 combines with J gene TRBJ2-5; 7 bases fit TRBD2. There are 14 residues in the CDR3. CDR1 and CDR2 from the germline V gene are SGHDT and YYEEEE. V lost 4 bases to trimming and J lost 3 bases; unmatched junction nucleotides: 6. The CDR3 bases are TGTGCCAGCAGCACCGGGACTAAGGAAGAGACCCAGTACTTC. Translation gives CASSTGTKEETQYF.

This clone was recorded many times. The rearrangement joins TRBV27 to TRBJ2-1, with 9 positions matching TRBD2. The CDR3 is made up of 19 amino acids. The V segment lost 0 bases and the J segment 4 bases; nucleotides outside the gene matches: 13. From germline, CDR1 is MNHEY and CDR2 SMNVEV (reference sequence). In DNA form, the CDR3 reads TGTGCCAGCAGTTTATCGACTAGCGGCTACCTGCGAGGGTACAATGAGCAGTTCTTC. Its translation is CASSLSTSGYLRGYNEQFF.

This clone was seen more than once but under ten times. V gene TRBV7-9 combines with J gene TRBJ1-1, with D hard to call. The CDR3 runs 12 residues. Deletions cut 8 bases from V and 0 bases from J, with 7 bases between. Per germline, CDR1 SEHNR and CDR2 FQNEAQ (reference sequence). The CDR3 region has the DNA TGTGCCAGCTACCAAGTGAACACTGAAGCTTTCTTT. It encodes CASYQVNTEAFF.

This clone appeared a few times. The same CDR3 is also encoded by other DNA sequences in this sample. The chain couples TRBV7-2 to TRBJ2-3; D is unclear. V lost 2 bases, J lost 4 bases, and 7 bases lay in between. This CDR3 contains 13 residues. The germline gives CDR1 SGHTA, CDR2 FQGNSA. In DNA, the CDR3 is TGTGCCAGCAGCTTAAAGGTGGCAGATACGCAGTATTTT. This translates into CASSLKVADTQYF.